This T cell receptor (beta chain) was obtained from a study of metastatic and nonmetastatic thyroid tumors (dated by TCRdb to the early 2020s). For the wider study: The researchers compared repertoires between peripheral blood samples and tumor or nodule tissue samples from patients with malignant or benign thyroid disease.

No treatment had been received by any patient before thyroid surgery. Using T-cell receptor beta sequencing, the study looked back at clinical samples from patients collected from about 2011 to 2018. Worth noting for this clone: The clone's antigen remains unknown. No much larger clonotype is one base removed from it; base qualities were not supplied.

Summary of the overall study and its limitations: In both blood and tumor samples, TCR beta diversity was reported to be significantly higher in malignant tumors than in benign nodules.

Library preparation used PCR. TCRdb shows the sequencer as Illumina HiSeq 4000. The TCR beta-chain CDR3 region of each patient was profiled by high-throughput sequencing. The paper's data handling went like this. The researchers built a classifier to tell apart papillary thyroid cancer patients with distant metastasis, based on CDR3 differences among clinicopathological groups. The Shannon index was used to assess repertoire diversity, and the Morisita-Horn index was used to assess tumor-blood repertoire similarity. TCRdb itself trimmed the public reads at Q25 with fastp, ran MiXCR and retained productive beta chains. The V and J calls, along with clone size, are taken from TCRdb and not from the paper's own processing. Recorded for this sample are approximately 16,000 clones; approximately 30% of them occurred a single time. The ten largest clones add up to around 13% of the sample. From the germline V gene (reference sequence), CDR1 is SGHAT and CDR2 is FQDESV. V and J are truncated by 5 bases and 0 bases respectively, leaving an intervening sequence of 14 bases. The CDR3 runs 16 residues from the cysteine to the phenylalanine. Left in the record is the CDR3 DNA by itself, 48 bases read in frame from the first base.

The sequence derives from a male donor with papillary thyroid cancer or a benign thyroid nodule (not recorded which). Some clones in this sample may be carry-over from other donors' samples. The sample was tumor tissue. This sequence uses TRBV11-1 and TRBJ2-1, with a tentative D call of TRBD1 or TRBD2, each matching 5 bases. The CDR3 protein is CASSLGAFSSYNEQFF. The DNA sequence is TGTGCCAGCAGCCTCGGGGCCTTTAGCTCCTACAATGAGCAGTTCTTC.